These 6 T cell receptor beta chains were sequenced from one sample in a study of technical replicates of blood from several donors. Using immunoSEQ multiplex PCR, the repertoire was profiled, and TCRdb retains in-frame clones only, with some absent. Of around 90,000 clones listed, around 94% are singletons. The source material was T cells isolated from PBMCs. The receptors were gathered from a human donor in good health.

This sequence joins TRBV9 and TRBJ2-1, with 7 bases matching TRBD2. CDR1 is SGDLS and CDR2 is YYNGEE in the germline V gene. The CDR3 runs 17 residues. Losses at the gene ends were 3 bases for V and 4 bases for J; bases not matched to a gene: 13. Written as DNA, the CDR3 is TGTGCCAGCAGCGGAGCTAGCGGTGTTCAGGTGTACAATGAGCAGTTCTTC. Translation: CASSGASGVQVYNEQFF. Using reference TRBV9 and TRBJ2-1 for the parts outside the CDR3, the full variable domain is DSGVTQTPKHLITATGQRVTLRCSPRSGDLSVYWYQQSLDQGLQFLIQYYNGEERAKGNILERFSAQQFPDLHSELNLSSLELGDSALYFCASSGASGVQVYNEQFFGPGTRLTVL.

The gene calls are TRBV7-9 and TRBJ2-7; D is unresolved. Germline V gene sequence: CDR1 SEHNR, CDR2 FQNEAQ (reference sequence). Trimming cost V 7 bases and J 0 bases, with 10 bases left between them. The CDR3 has 13 residues. DNA for the CDR3: TGTGCCAGCACCGAAGCAGGCTCCTACGAGCAGTACTTC. This gives the protein CASTEAGSYEQYF.

The genes are TRBV6-1 and TRBJ1-2, with TRBD1 identical over 10 bases. Per germline, CDR1 MNHNS and CDR2 SASEGT. CDR3 length: 15 residues. The J segment lost 5 bases and the V segment lost 3 bases, leaving 6 bases of the junction unmatched. The DNA of the CDR3 is TGTGCCAGCAGTGATACGACAGGGGGCGGATATGGCTACACCTTC. Its protein is CASSDTTGGGYGYTF.

The table lists this clone with a count of one. The gene calls are TRBV5-5 and TRBJ1-2; the D gene is possibly TRBD1 (6 bases). Per the germline V gene, CDR1 is SGHKS and CDR2 is YYEKEE (reference sequence). The CDR3 totals 15 residues. Trimming left V 0 bases short and J 5 bases short, with 14 bases between. In nucleotides, the CDR3 is TGTGCCAGCAGCTTGGTTTTCAGGGGTGCATATGGCTACACCTTC. Translating gives CASSLVFRGAYGYTF.

This chain uses TRBV13 with TRBJ2-7; D is unclear. The CDR3 has 11 amino acids. Per the germline V gene, CDR1 is PRHDT and CDR2 is FYEKMQ (reference sequence). V was pared by 2 bases and J by 6 bases, with 5 bases between. The CDR3 region is CASSLSSEQYF. CDR3 DNA sequence: TGTGCCAGCAGCTTATCGTCCGAGCAGTACTTC.

V is TRBV5-4 and J is TRBJ1-2; TRBD1 aligns across 9 bases. This CDR3 spans 17 amino acids. From germline, CDR1 is SGHNT and CDR2 YYREEE (reference sequence). V shed 2 bases, J shed 5 bases, and the junction held 13 bases outside the gene matches. The CDR3 sequence: CASSFGQGNSRLYGYTF. CDR3 nucleotide sequence: TGTGCCAGCAGCTTCGGACAGGGGAACTCAAGACTGTATGGCTACACCTTC. Combining the CDR3 with reference TRBV5-4 and TRBJ1-2 gives the whole variable domain ETGVTQSPTHLIKTRGQQVTLRCSSQSGHNTVSWYQQALGQGPQFIFQYYREEENGRGNFPPRFSGLQFPNYSSELNVNALELDDSALYLCASSFGQGNSRLYGYTFGSGTRLTVV.